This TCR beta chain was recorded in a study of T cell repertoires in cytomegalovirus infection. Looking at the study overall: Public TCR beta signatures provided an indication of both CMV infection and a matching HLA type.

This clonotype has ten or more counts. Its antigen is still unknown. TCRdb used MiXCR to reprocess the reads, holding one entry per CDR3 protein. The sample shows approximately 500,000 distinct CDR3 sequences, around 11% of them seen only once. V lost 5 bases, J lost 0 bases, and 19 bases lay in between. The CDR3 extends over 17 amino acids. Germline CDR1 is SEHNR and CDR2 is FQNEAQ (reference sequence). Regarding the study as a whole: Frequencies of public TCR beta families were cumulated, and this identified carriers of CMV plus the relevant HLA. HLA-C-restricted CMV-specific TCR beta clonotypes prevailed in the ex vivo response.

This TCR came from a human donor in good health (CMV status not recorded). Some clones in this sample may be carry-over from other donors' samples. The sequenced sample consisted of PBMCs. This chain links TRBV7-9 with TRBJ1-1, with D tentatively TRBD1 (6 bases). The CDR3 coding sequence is TGTGCCAGCAGCCCCTTAACAGGGAACCCTATGAACACTGAAGCTTTCTTT. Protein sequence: CASSPLTGNPMNTEAFF.